These 19 T cell receptor beta chains were all obtained from the same sample, sequenced in a study of T cells after yellow fever vaccination. One entry per CDR3 protein, called by TCRdb with MiXCR from the 5' RACE reads. The top ten hold over 0.65% of the sample, which has 200,000 to 250,000 distinct CDR3 sequences, 6% to 7.5% seen once. The input for sequencing was CD4+ T cells sorted from PBMCs, taken 15 days after the yellow fever booster vaccination. The receptor set was obtained from a man aged 25 to 45 who received the YFV17D yellow fever vaccine.

Of note for this clonotype: At one end the junction does not follow the germline gene, possibly because of a read error. This chain links TRBV20-1 with TRBJ2-1, with 7 bases matching TRBD2. The CDR3 runs to 15 residues. CDR1 and CDR2 (germline): DFQATT, SNEGSKA (reference sequence). The CDR3 protein is CSARDGRSTNNEQSF. Here the CDR3 DNA reads TGCAGTGCTAGAGACGGGAGGTCCACAAACAATGAGCAGTCCTTC.

This clonotype was recorded a few times. The V call is TRBV9, the J call TRBJ1-5; D unresolved. The V gene lost 0 bases and the J gene lost 7 bases, with 11 bases spanning the gap. The germline V gene encodes CDR1 SGDLS and CDR2 YYNGEE. This CDR3 contains 14 residues. CDR3 amino acids: CASSVGQLGQPQHF. The CDR3, as DNA: TGTGCCAGCAGCGTAGGGCAGTTGGGACAGCCCCAGCATTTT.

The J gene is TRBJ2-3, the V gene TRBV6-1, with D perhaps TRBD2 (6 bases). This CDR3 is 14 amino acids long. Germline CDR1 reads MNHNS; CDR2 reads SASEGT. The ends were cut back, 6 bases at V and 9 bases at J, with 19 bases in the middle. The CDR3 DNA reads TGTGCCAGCAGGCAGGGAGGAGAAATGAGAACGCAGTATTTT. It is translated as CASRQGGEMRTQYF.

The chain employs TRBV5-8 and TRBJ1-5; D is perhaps TRBD1 (6 bases). Germline CDR1 SGHTS, CDR2 YDEGEE. Trimming stripped 4 bases from V and 0 bases from J, with 17 bases between. The CDR3 extends over 17 amino acids. CDR3: CASSLGGAGYSNQPQHF. In nucleotides, the CDR3 is TGTGCCAGCAGCCTGGGGGGGGCCGGTTATAGCAATCAGCCCCAGCATTTT.

This clonotype was seen ten or more times. The gene calls are TRBV7-2 and TRBJ2-5; a possible D gene is TRBD2 (6 bases). The CDR3 contains 15 residues. The V end was cut by 0 bases, the J end by 5 bases, with 13 bases between. Germline V gene lookup returns CDR1 SGHTA and CDR2 FQGNSA. The DNA for the CDR3 is TGTGCCAGCAGCTTAGCTAGCGGATGGGGGGAGACCCAGTACTTC. Translated, it gives CASSLASGWGETQYF.

Ten or more counts support this clonotype. The V and J genes are TRBV28 and TRBJ2-2, with D possibly being TRBD2 (6 bases). In germline, CDR1 is MDHEN, CDR2 SYDVKM. V shed 4 bases and J shed 6 bases, with 18 bases lying between them. CDR3 length: 16 residues. The CDR3 region is CASSSIPPGTAGELFF. CDR3 nucleotides: TGTGCCAGCAGTTCAATCCCGCCCGGGACTGCCGGGGAGCTGTTTTTT.

This clonotype showed up many times. V and J are TRBV7-3 and TRBJ2-3, with 9 nucleotides matching TRBD2. Looked up from germline, CDR1 is SGHTA and CDR2 is FQGTGA. V was pared by 6 bases and J by 4 bases, with 5 bases of the junction left unmatched. The CDR3 runs 14 residues. For the CDR3, the DNA is TGTGCCAGCAGTCTGAAGCGGGAGGCAGATACGCAGTATTTT. This gives the protein CASSLKREADTQYF. The full variable domain, completed using reference TRBV7-3 and TRBJ2-3, is GAGVSQTPSNKVTEKGKYVELRCDPISGHTALYWYRQSLGQGPEFLIYFQGTGAADDSGLPNDRFFAVRPEGSVSTLKIQRTERGDSAVYLCASSLKREADTQYFGPGTRLTVL.

The V call is TRBV3-1, the J call TRBJ2-5, with D possibly matching TRBD1 (5 bases). CDR1 and CDR2 (germline): LGHDT, YNNKEL (reference sequence). This CDR3 is 15 amino acids long. V lost 0 bases and J 7 bases, leaving 15 bases between the germline ends. In nucleotides, the CDR3 is TGTGCCAGCAGCCAAGATCGGGTCAGGGAAGGGACCCAGTACTTC. Residues: CASSQDRVREGTQYF.

This rearrangement joins TRBV5-1 to TRBJ1-6, with 8 bases that match TRBD1. Germline values: CDR1 SGHRS, CDR2 YFSETQ. After removal of 2 bases from V and 10 bases from J, the junction contained 5 bases not matched to a gene. The CDR3 loop spans 14 amino acids. The CDR3 sequence is CASSLGQGGSPLHF. CDR3 DNA: TGCGCCAGCAGCTTAGGACAGGGCGGATCACCCCTCCACTTT.

This clonotype was recorded many times. The chain joins TRBV5-1 to TRBJ2-1; 13 bases fit TRBD2. CDR1 is SGHRS and CDR2 is YFSETQ in the germline V gene. The CDR3 is 15 residues long. J lost 9 bases, V lost 3 bases, and 6 bases had no gene match. The CDR3 sequence is CASSWGTSGNGEQFF. The CDR3 DNA sequence: TGCGCCAGCAGCTGGGGGACTAGCGGGAATGGTGAGCAGTTCTTC.

This clonotype was seen more than once but under ten times. The chain links TRBV7-2 to TRBJ1-5; perhaps TRBD1 as D (6 bases). V gave up 2 bases and J gave up 2 bases, with 13 bases separating them. This CDR3 has 16 residues. Germline V gene sequence: CDR1 SGHTA, CDR2 FQGNSA. CDR3 nucleotides: TGTGCCAGCAGCTTATTCCCCAGGGGCCGCAATCAGCCCCAGCATTTT. Translation gives CASSLFPRGRNQPQHF.

This clonotype has only a few counts. This chain connects TRBV2 to TRBJ2-1; TRBD1 is a possible D gene (6 bases). The CDR3 length is 14 residues. CDR1 and CDR2 from the germline V gene are SNHLY and FYNNEI. The V end lost 11 bases, the J end lost 3 bases, and 17 bases lay between the germline ends. The CDR3: CAGGTGSLYNEQFF. Here the CDR3 DNA reads TGTGCCGGAGGAACAGGGTCCCTCTACAATGAGCAGTTCTTC.

This clonotype was seen a few times. The rearrangement links TRBV29-1 to TRBJ2-5; 9 bases align to TRBD2. J was trimmed by 6 bases and V by 7 bases; bases with no gene match: 9. This CDR3 comprises 13 residues. CDR1 and CDR2 from the germline V gene are SQVTM and ANQGSEA. CDR3 DNA: TGCAGCGACCGTAGCGGGAGTTTACAGACCCAGTACTTC. Its protein is CSDRSGSLQTQYF.

The chain is built from TRBV18 and TRBJ2-7; D might be TRBD1 (6 bases). CDR1 and CDR2 from the germline V gene are KGHSH and LQKENI. The CDR3 spans 14 residues. The V and J ends lost 3 bases and 2 bases respectively, with 11 bases between them. As DNA, the CDR3 is TGTGCCAGCTCACCCGTGGGACAAACCTACGAGCAGTACTTC. Protein product: CASSPVGQTYEQYF.

V usage is TRBV7-2 and J usage is TRBJ2-7, with TRBD2 identical over 9 bases. V dropped 4 bases and J dropped 2; count of bases not matched to a gene: 6. CDR3 length equals 15 residues. Germline lookup yields CDR1 SGHTA and CDR2 FQGNSA. CDR3 region: CASSSTSGTTYEQYF. The CDR3 nucleotides read TGTGCCAGCAGCTCGACTAGCGGCACGACCTACGAGCAGTACTTC.

This clonotype was recorded many times. CDR3 residues: CASSPVRQGAETQYF. CDR3 nucleotide sequence: TGTGCCAGCAGCCCAGTCCGGCAGGGAGCAGAGACCCAGTACTTC. The chain is built from TRBV5-6 and TRBJ2-5, with D perhaps assigned TRBD1 or TRBD2 (5 bases each). Germline lookup yields CDR1 SGHDT and CDR2 YYEEEE. The CDR3 has 15 residues. Between the trimmed V and J ends, which lost 4 bases and 4 bases, there was a span of 17 bases.

This clonotype was observed a few times. The chain couples TRBV5-1 to TRBJ2-2; weak D call: TRBD2 (5 bases). Trimming stripped 0 bases from V and 7 bases from J, with 10 bases between. The CDR3 extends over 14 amino acids. CDR1 is SGHRS, CDR2 YFSETQ, per germline. CDR3 in amino acids: CASSLGGSDGELFF. The CDR3 region has the DNA TGCGCCAGCAGCTTGGGCGGGTCCGACGGGGAGCTGTTTTTT.

This clonotype was seen repeatedly, ten times or more. The CDR3 region has the DNA TGTGCCAGCAGCTTAGAGGGTAGCCAAGAGACCCAGTACTTC. It codes for CASSLEGSQETQYF. The chain links TRBV7-6 to TRBJ2-5; D not certain. Trimming removed 1 base from V and 1 base from J, with 7 bases in between. This CDR3 contains 14 residues. The germline V gene has CDR1 SGHVS and CDR2 FNYEAQ.

The J gene is TRBJ2-7, the V gene TRBV4-2; 7 nucleotides agree with TRBD2. V lost 4 bases, J lost 5 bases, and 11 bases stayed unmatched. Germline CDR1 is LGHNA and CDR2 is YNFKEQ. This CDR3 spans 15 amino acids. The CDR3 DNA reads as TGTGCCAGCAGCCTACTACTAGCGTCTACAGACGAGCAGTACTTC. This sequence encodes CASSLLLASTDEQYF.